The T cell receptor (beta chain) under discussion was sequenced for a study of persistence of HIV-infected CD4 T cells. Cells were stimulated with overlapping HIV-1 Gag 15-mer peptides. Sorted nonresponding memory CD4+ T cells were CD40L-negative, CD69-negative, CD45RO-high. Trimming removed 4 bases at V and 7 bases at J, with 10 bases between. This CDR3 comprises 13 residues. The V gene's germline CDR1 is MGHRA and CDR2 YSYEKL. As regards this clone: Its antigen is as yet unknown.

The libraries were made with immunoSEQ version 4 in survey mode. Profiled with immunoSEQ multiplex PCR; TCRdb holds only in-frame clones, not every one. The data hold about 60,000 clones, with about 81% observed a single time. The specimen was CD4+ T cells sorted from PBMCs after approximately 20-hour stimulation, collected from a patient who received antiretroviral therapy. The TCR comes from an adult man with HIV who was CMV-seropositive. The V gene is TRBV4-1, the J gene TRBJ2-2; no firm D call. CDR3 coding DNA: TGCGCCAGCAGCCTATGGGATGGCGGGGAGCTGTTTTTT. Translated: CASSLWDGGELFF.